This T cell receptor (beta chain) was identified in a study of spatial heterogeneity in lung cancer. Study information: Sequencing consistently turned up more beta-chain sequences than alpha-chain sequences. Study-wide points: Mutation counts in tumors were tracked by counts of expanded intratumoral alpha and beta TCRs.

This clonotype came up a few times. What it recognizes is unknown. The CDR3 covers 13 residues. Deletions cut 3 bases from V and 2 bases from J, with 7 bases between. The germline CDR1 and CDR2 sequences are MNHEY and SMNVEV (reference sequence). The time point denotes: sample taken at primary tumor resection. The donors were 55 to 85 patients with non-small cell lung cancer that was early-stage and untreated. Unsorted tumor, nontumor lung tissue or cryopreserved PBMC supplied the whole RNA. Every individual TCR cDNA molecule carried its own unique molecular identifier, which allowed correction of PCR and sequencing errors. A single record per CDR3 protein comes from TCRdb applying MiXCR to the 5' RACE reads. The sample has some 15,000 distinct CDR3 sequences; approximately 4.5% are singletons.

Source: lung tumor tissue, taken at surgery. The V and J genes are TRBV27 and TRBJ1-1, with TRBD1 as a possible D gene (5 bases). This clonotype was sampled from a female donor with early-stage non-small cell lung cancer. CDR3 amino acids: CASSFGGNTEAFF. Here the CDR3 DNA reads TGTGCCAGCAGTTTTGGGGGTAACACTGAAGCTTTCTTT.